Listed here are 19 T cell receptor beta chains from one sample, sequenced in a study of T cells in Graves' hyperthyroidism and ophthalmopathy. Researchers amplified the TCR beta CDR3 regions from RNA transcripts. In the first-round RT-PCR of the TCR CDR3, the HTBI primer set was used. TCRdb re-called the multiplex PCR reads with MiXCR, one entry per CDR3 protein. Here the sample spans roughly 260,000 distinct CDR3 sequences, about 14% being singletons. The sequenced sample was blood. The receptor source for this set is a woman aged 40 to 50 with Graves' hyperthyroidism that later progressed to Graves' ophthalmopathy.

The gene calls are TRBV2 and TRBJ2-3; D gene uncertain. Germline V CDR1 and CDR2: SNHLY, FYNNEI. V lost 6 bases to trimming and J lost 0 bases, with 16 bases between them. The CDR3 extends over 16 amino acids. CDR3 sequence (DNA): TGTGCCAGCAGCGTGGGTGTGGATGGGAGCACAGATACGCAGTATTTT. As protein: CASSVGVDGSTDTQYF.

V is TRBV11-2 and J is TRBJ1-4; D call uncertain. Between the trimmed V and J ends, which lost 5 bases and 8 bases, there was a span of 15 bases. CDR3 length: 14 residues. Germline CDR1 is SGHAT and CDR2 is FQNNGV. CDR3 in amino acids: CASSQSGAPEKLFF. In DNA, the CDR3 is TGTGCCAGCAGCCAGTCGGGAGCCCCGGAAAAACTGTTTTTT.

The sample holds many counts of this clonotype. The chain employs TRBV7-9 and TRBJ2-6; D may be TRBD1 (7 bases). Germline V CDR1 and CDR2: SEHNR, FQNEAQ (reference sequence). The germline V and J ends were trimmed by 6 bases and 5 bases, with 14 bases remaining between them. There are 15 residues in the CDR3. CDR3 in DNA: TGTGCCAGCAGGTCAGGGGGAGGCTGGGCCAACGTCCTGACTTTC. Translated, it gives CASRSGGGWANVLTF.

This clonotype was seen repeatedly, ten times or more. This chain connects TRBV19 to TRBJ2-1; D is undetermined. In germline, CDR1 is LNHDA, CDR2 SQIVND (reference sequence). The CDR3 spans 12 residues. Trimming shortened V by 5 bases and J by 10 bases, and 12 bases separated the two germline ends. CDR3 DNA sequence: TGTGCCAGTAGTCCCCACTTGGGCGAGCAGTTCTTC. Protein: CASSPHLGEQFF.

This clonotype was seen ten or more times. The gene calls are TRBV3-1 and TRBJ2-3, with D unresolved. Germline assignment: CDR1 LGHDT and CDR2 YNNKEL (reference sequence). V lost 4 bases to trimming and J lost 2 bases, with 10 bases between them. The CDR3 covers 14 residues. CDR3 residues: CASSRLSNTDTQYF. The CDR3 coding sequence is TGTGCCAGCAGCCGACTGTCTAACACAGATACGCAGTATTTT.

The table lists this clonotype with many counts. This chain connects TRBV27 to TRBJ1-1, with D hard to call. The CDR3 runs to 15 residues. CDR1 and CDR2 (germline): MNHEY, SMNVEV (reference sequence). V lost 4 bases and J 0 bases, leaving 12 bases between the germline ends. The CDR3 DNA is TGTGCCAGCAGTTCAATCGCAGTCATGAACACTGAAGCTTTCTTT. Amino acids: CASSSIAVMNTEAFF.

Many counts were recorded for this clonotype. The chain combines TRBV5-5 with TRBJ2-3; a weak D match, TRBD1 (5 bases). Germline lookup yields CDR1 SGHKS and CDR2 YYEKEE (reference sequence). The CDR3 length is 12 residues. V was cut by 4 bases and J by 11 bases, with 14 bases left in between. As DNA, the CDR3 is TGTGCCAGCAGCCCCCTTGGGGCCCAGCAGTATTTT. It codes for CASSPLGAQQYF.

The chain carries TRBV12-3 or TRBV12-4 and TRBJ2-1; D gene uncertain. The V gene lost 2 bases and the J gene lost 2 bases, with 10 bases spanning the gap. This CDR3 comprises 15 residues. DNA for the CDR3: TGTGCCAGCAGTTTAATACTATCTGCCTACAATGAGCAGTTCTTC. This encodes CASSLILSAYNEQFF.

This clonotype was seen at least ten times. This rearrangement joins TRBV2 to TRBJ1-5; D gene ambiguous. V was shortened by 4 bases and J by 5 bases, with 15 bases between the two germline ends. CDR3 size: 15 residues. CDR1 and CDR2 from the germline V gene are SNHLY and FYNNEI. The CDR3 DNA reads as TGTGCCAGCAGTGGATCTGGGGAGGTAGATCAGCCCCAGCATTTT. As protein: CASSGSGEVDQPQHF.

This clonotype was counted between two and nine times. Given a much more abundant clone one base away, this may be a read error. The V call is TRBV7-8, the J call TRBJ2-7; TRBD1 is a possible D gene (5 bases). V gave up 1 base and J gave up 2 bases, with 9 bases separating them. Germline values: CDR1 SGHVS, CDR2 FQNEAQ. This CDR3 spans 14 amino acids. The CDR3 spells CASSLGRQPYEQYV. The CDR3 DNA sequence: TGTGCCAGCAGCTTAGGTCGACAGCCCTACGAGCAGTACGTC.

A note on this clonotype: A much larger clone lies one base from this, so it may be a read error. The chain combines TRBV27 with TRBJ1-5, with D possibly being TRBD1 (5 bases). The CDR3 has 15 amino acids. Germline V gives CDR1 MNHEY, CDR2 SMNVEV (reference sequence). This chain's CDR3 is CVSSERGSGNQPQHF. The CDR3 DNA reads as TGTGTCAGCTCAGAGCGGGGGAGCGGCAATCAGCCCCAGCATTTT.

There are many counts of this clonotype. The V and J genes are TRBV6-1 and TRBJ2-5, with a tentative D call TRBD1 (6 bases). CDR1 is MNHNS and CDR2 is SASEGT in the germline V gene. The V gene lost 7 bases and the J gene lost 3 bases, with 9 bases spanning the gap. This CDR3 has 12 amino acids. CDR3 in amino acids: CASITGKETQYF. The CDR3 DNA sequence: TGTGCCAGCATCACAGGGAAAGAGACCCAGTACTTC.

This clonotype was detected many times. The chain combines TRBV27 with TRBJ2-1, with 7 bases aligning to TRBD2. Germline CDR1 reads MNHEY; CDR2 reads SMNVEV (reference sequence). Germline trimming cut 1 base from V and 8 bases from J; bases unmatched to any gene: 5. The CDR3 spans 14 residues. Here the CDR3 reads CASSLLGGGYEQFF. The CDR3 DNA reads as TGTGCCAGCAGTTTATTGGGGGGAGGGTATGAGCAGTTCTTC.

The V gene is TRBV27, the J gene TRBJ2-7; 10 nucleotides match TRBD2. This CDR3 is built from 14 residues. The V gene's germline CDR1 is MNHEY and CDR2 SMNVEV (reference sequence). With V trimmed by 5 bases and J by 6 bases, 7 bases remained unmatched. The CDR3 protein is CASSTTGLAIEQYF. The CDR3 DNA is TGTGCCAGCAGTACCACGGGACTAGCGATCGAGCAGTACTTC.

This clonotype occurred many times. The chain links TRBV27 to TRBJ1-6; D gene uncertain. CDR3 length equals 13 residues. Germline-derived CDR1 and CDR2 are MNHEY and SMNVEV (reference sequence). Trimming pared 7 bases from V and 7 bases from J, leaving 11 bases between. In nucleotides, the CDR3 is TGTGCCAGCAAGCGAGGGTACAATTCACCCCTCCACTTT. It encodes CASKRGYNSPLHF.

The chain has TRBV7-9 and TRBJ2-4; TRBD1 aligns across 8 bases. The CDR3 consists of 12 residues. Trimming removed 3 bases from V and 10 bases from J; junction bases left unmatched: 2. Germline lookup yields CDR1 SEHNR and CDR2 FQNEAQ (reference sequence). The CDR3: CASSLTGEIQYF. CDR3 nucleotides: TGTGCCAGCAGCTTGACAGGGGAAATTCAGTACTTC.

V gene TRBV20-1 combines with J gene TRBJ2-7; TRBD2 aligns across 8 bases. CDR1 DFQATT and CDR2 SNEGSKA come from the germline V gene (reference sequence). The CDR3 consists of 13 residues. CDR3 bases: TGCAGCGCCCGGGAGACTAGCGACTACGAGCAGTACTTC. Protein sequence: CSARETSDYEQYF.

This clonotype was counted at least ten times. The chain is built from TRBV18 and TRBJ2-3; D possibly corresponds to TRBD1 (6 bases). V lost 0 bases and J lost 3, with 13 bases in between. This CDR3 is 16 amino acids long. Germline CDR1 is KGHSH and CDR2 is LQKENI. Here the CDR3 reads CASSPPQGYGTDTQYF. The CDR3 DNA reads as TGTGCCAGCTCACCACCGCAGGGGTACGGAACAGATACGCAGTATTTT.

This clonotype was recorded at least ten times. The rearrangement uses TRBV3-1 and TRBJ2-5; TRBD2 aligns across 7 bases. Per the germline V gene, CDR1 is LGHDT and CDR2 is YNNKEL (reference sequence). V trimming: 1 base; J trimming: 5 bases; junction bases outside the gene matches: 4. CDR3 length: 14 amino acids. CDR3 nucleotide sequence: TGTGCCAGCAGCCAAGGAAACGGGAGGGAGACCCAGTACTTC. Its translation: CASSQGNGRETQYF.